Below, 26 T cell receptor beta chains from the same sample are listed, as sequenced in a study of shared clonotypes between healthy human individuals. This table comes from immunoSEQ multiplex PCR, and its TCRdb copy is limited to in-frame clones, with some not included. The data show around 480,000 clones, with over 60% seen just once and under 15% held by the top ten. Sequenced sample: PBMCs. The receptors here all came from a middle-aged woman in good health. Some clones in this sample may be carry-over from other donors' samples.

This clone was seen once. This sequence joins TRBV7-6 and TRBJ2-3; D unresolved. Per germline, CDR1 SGHVS and CDR2 FNYEAQ. V shed 0 bases and J shed 4 bases, with 5 bases lying between them. The CDR3 runs to 13 residues. CDR3 loop: CASSLAPPDTQYF. In DNA, the CDR3 is TGTGCCAGCAGCTTAGCCCCCCCAGATACGCAGTATTTT.

Comments on this clone: The same CDR3 can be traced to other DNA sequences in this sample. The V and J genes are TRBV7-9 and TRBJ2-5; perhaps TRBD1 as D (6 bases). In germline, CDR1 is SEHNR, CDR2 FQNEAQ (reference sequence). This CDR3 spans 13 amino acids. V was trimmed by 1 base and J by 8 bases, leaving 11 bases between them. CDR3 loop: CASSLGQGGTQYF. DNA of the CDR3: TGTGCCAGCAGCTTAGGGCAAGGGGGAACCCAGTACTTC. Full variable domain (missing parts from reference TRBV7-9 and TRBJ2-5): DTGVSQNPRHKITKRGQNVTFRCDPISEHNRLYWYRQTLGQGPEFLTYFQNEAQLEKSRLLSDRFSAERPKGSFSTLEIQRTEQGDSAMYLCASSLGQGGTQYFGPGTRLLVL.

This chain links TRBV29-1 with TRBJ1-4; D remains ambiguous. The germline V gene has CDR1 SQVTM and CDR2 ANQGSEA. The length of the CDR3 is 13 residues. V dropped 7 bases and J dropped 3 bases, with 12 bases sitting between them. The DNA for the CDR3 is TGCAGCGGGGTAGAGGGTTCTAATGAAAAACTGTTTTTT. The encoded protein is CSGVEGSNEKLFF.

The genes are TRBV4-3 and TRBJ2-2; D is perhaps TRBD1 (5 bases). Trimming took off 5 bases at V and 1 base at J, with 11 bases between the two ends. In germline, CDR1 is LGHNA, CDR2 YSLEER. The CDR3 contains 15 residues. The CDR3 loop reads CASSSGLWNTGELFF. CDR3 nucleotides: TGCGCCAGCAGCTCAGGGTTATGGAACACCGGGGAGCTGTTTTTT.

The chain combines TRBV5-1 with TRBJ2-3; D is undetermined. The V gene's germline CDR1 is SGHRS and CDR2 YFSETQ. Deletions cut 1 base from V and 2 bases from J, with 8 bases between. The CDR3 runs 14 residues. CDR3 DNA: TGCGCCAGCAGCTTGAGTGGATACACAGATACGCAGTATTTT. Translating gives CASSLSGYTDTQYF.

The chain employs TRBV6-6 and TRBJ2-7; 9 nucleotides align to TRBD1. This CDR3 is 14 amino acids long. Germline V lookup: CDR1 MNHNY, CDR2 SVGAGI (reference sequence). With 6 bases clipped from V and 1 base from J, the junction kept 4 bases outside the gene matches. CDR3 protein: CASRNGQGSYEQYF. For the CDR3, the DNA is TGTGCCAGCAGGAATGGACAGGGGTCCTACGAGCAGTACTTC.

The chain couples TRBV18 to TRBJ2-3; tentatively, D is TRBD1 (6 bases). This CDR3 is built from 14 residues. Trimming pared 1 base from V and 2 bases from J, leaving 7 bases between. CDR1 and CDR2 (germline): KGHSH, LQKENI. For the CDR3, the DNA is TGTGCCAGCTCACCACAGGGGGACACAGATACGCAGTATTTT. It encodes CASSPQGDTDTQYF.

The chain recombines TRBV18 with TRBJ2-1, with 10 positions matching TRBD2. The V segment lost 0 bases and the J segment 9 bases; nucleotides outside the gene matches: 5. The CDR3 loop spans 15 amino acids. Germline V gene data show CDR1 as KGHSH and CDR2 as LQKENI. The CDR3 protein is CASSPPGLASGEQFF. The CDR3 DNA follows: TGTGCCAGCTCACCACCGGGACTAGCGAGTGGTGAGCAGTTCTTC.

The chain uses TRBV28 and TRBJ2-1, with 11 bases identical to TRBD2. CDR1 and CDR2 (germline): MDHEN, SYDVKM. The V gene end was trimmed by 4 bases and the J gene end by 5 bases; junction bases not matched to a gene: 4. The CDR3 spans 15 residues. CDR3 coding DNA: TGTGCCAGCAGTTCGACTAGCGGGAAGAACAATGAGCAGTTCTTC. This encodes CASSSTSGKNNEQFF.

The rearrangement links TRBV28 to TRBJ2-7, with 8 positions matching TRBD1. Germline trimming cut 6 bases from V and 0 bases from J; bases unmatched to any gene: 7. The germline CDR1 and CDR2 sequences are MDHEN and SYDVKM. There are 15 residues in the CDR3. The DNA for the CDR3 is TGTGCCAGCAGCAGGGGGCCAGCCGCCTCCTACGAGCAGTACTTC. It yields the protein CASSRGPAASYEQYF.

The V and J genes are TRBV7-3 and TRBJ2-3; 9 bases are a match to TRBD2. Losses at the gene ends were 7 bases for V and 1 base for J; bases not matched to a gene: 6. Germline-derived CDR1 and CDR2 are SGHTA and FQGTGA. The CDR3 length is 15 residues. For the CDR3, the DNA is TGTGCCAGCACGGCGGGAGGGCCGGGCACAGATACGCAGTATTTT. Amino acid sequence: CASTAGGPGTDTQYF.

The chain combines TRBV4-2 with TRBJ2-1; D is uncertain. The germline CDR1 and CDR2 sequences are LGHNA and YNFKEQ. The CDR3 length is 16 residues. The V end was cut by 0 bases, the J end by 2 bases, with 11 bases between. This CDR3 reads CASSQDEATAYNEQFF. In DNA form, the CDR3 reads TGTGCCAGCAGCCAAGATGAGGCTACAGCCTACAATGAGCAGTTCTTC.

The chain carries TRBV18 and TRBJ2-7; unclear D gene. Trimming removed 0 bases at V and 3 bases at J, with 6 bases between. The germline V gene encodes CDR1 KGHSH and CDR2 LQKENI. The CDR3 totals 13 residues. The CDR3 DNA sequence: TGTGCCAGCTCACCACCGACCGGCTACGAGCAGTACTTC. It is translated as CASSPPTGYEQYF. Filled out from reference TRBV18 and TRBJ2-7, the complete variable domain reads NAGVMQNPRHLVRRRGQEARLRCSPMKGHSHVYWYRQLPEEGLKFMVYLQKENIIDESGMPKERFSAEFPKEGPSILRIQQVVRGDSAAYFCASSPPTGYEQYFGPGTRLTVT.

This chain connects TRBV29-1 to TRBJ2-1; D possibly corresponds to TRBD1 (6 bases). CDR1 is SQVTM and CDR2 is ANQGSEA in the germline V gene. The CDR3 is made up of 13 amino acids. Trimming cost V 6 bases and J 3 bases, with 12 bases left between them. The CDR3 loop is CSVTGTSYNEQFF. CDR3 sequence (DNA): TGCAGCGTCACAGGGACGAGCTACAATGAGCAGTTCTTC.

The chain recombines TRBV11-2 with TRBJ2-1; D is perhaps TRBD2 (5 bases). Trimming removed 2 bases at V and 0 bases at J, with 8 bases between. The germline gives CDR1 SGHAT, CDR2 FQNNGV. The CDR3 is 15 residues long. In DNA form, the CDR3 reads TGTGCCAGCAGCTTACTGGGGAGCTCCTACAATGAGCAGTTCTTC. Protein product: CASSLLGSSYNEQFF.

This sequence joins TRBV19 and TRBJ2-1, with 8 bases aligning to TRBD2. There are 14 residues in the CDR3. V shed 4 bases and J 6 bases; nucleotides not matched to a gene: 5. The germline CDR1 and CDR2 sequences are LNHDA and SQIVND (reference sequence). This CDR3 is CASSTPGLVNEQFF. CDR3 DNA sequence: TGTGCCAGTAGTACACCGGGACTAGTCAATGAGCAGTTCTTC.

The CDR3 protein is CASSLAGWDEQYF. CDR3 DNA sequence: TGCGCCAGCAGCTTGGCCGGGTGGGACGAGCAGTACTTC. V usage is TRBV5-1 and J usage is TRBJ2-7; D unresolved. V was shortened by 0 bases and J by 5 bases, with 9 bases between the two germline ends. From germline, CDR1 is SGHRS and CDR2 YFSETQ. This CDR3 has 13 amino acids.

This rearrangement joins TRBV4-2 to TRBJ2-3; D not resolved. Trimming left V 0 bases short and J 4 bases short, with 17 bases between. The germline CDR1 and CDR2 sequences are LGHNA and YNFKEQ. This CDR3 contains 17 residues. The CDR3 loop reads CASSQDPASRTADTQYF. The CDR3 DNA sequence: TGTGCCAGCAGCCAAGATCCGGCCTCGCGGACGGCAGATACGCAGTATTTT.

The chain recombines TRBV5-4 with TRBJ2-3; D call uncertain. The CDR3 is 14 amino acids. Per germline, CDR1 SGHNT and CDR2 YYREEE (reference sequence). V dropped 4 bases and J dropped 3 bases, with 12 bases sitting between them. Here the CDR3 DNA reads TGTGCCAGCAGCCCCCAAGTGCAGACAGATACGCAGTATTTT. As protein: CASSPQVQTDTQYF. The full variable domain, in which reference TRBV5-4 and TRBJ2-3 provide the parts outside the CDR3, is ETGVTQSPTHLIKTRGQQVTLRCSSQSGHNTVSWYQQALGQGPQFIFQYYREEENGRGNFPPRFSGLQFPNYSSELNVNALELDDSALYLCASSPQVQTDTQYFGPGTRLTVL.

In this sample, this clone turned up once. The chain couples TRBV5-1 to TRBJ2-3; D remains ambiguous. The V and J ends lost 2 bases and 0 bases respectively, with 13 bases between them. The CDR3 loop spans 16 amino acids. Germline CDR1 reads SGHRS; CDR2 reads YFSETQ. The CDR3 sequence is CASSFYLFSSTDTQYF. In nucleotides, the CDR3 is TGCGCCAGCAGCTTTTATCTCTTCTCTAGCACAGATACGCAGTATTTT.

This chain connects TRBV7-2 to TRBJ2-3, with D tentatively TRBD1 or TRBD2 (7 bases each). CDR3 length equals 14 residues. V gave up 4 bases and J gave up 4 bases, with 12 bases separating them. Germline V gene lookup returns CDR1 SGHTA and CDR2 FQGNSA. The CDR3 DNA reads as TGTGCCAGCAGCTCAGGGGGGGCAGCAGATACGCAGTATTTT. The encoded protein is CASSSGGAADTQYF. The whole variable domain, remainder taken from reference TRBV7-2 and TRBJ2-3, is GAGVSQSPSNKVTEKGKDVELRCDPISGHTALYWYRQSLGQGLEFLIYFQGNSAPDKSGLPSDRFSAERTGGSVSTLTIQRTQQEDSAVYLCASSSGGAADTQYFGPGTRLTVL.

The V and J genes are TRBV30 and TRBJ1-1; D call uncertain. V lost 0 bases and J lost 5, with 16 bases in between. This CDR3 is built from 15 residues. The V gene's germline CDR1 is GTSNPN and CDR2 SVGIG (reference sequence). Here the CDR3 DNA reads TGTGCCTGGAGTGTCCCGCGGCTATTGCGGACTGAAGCTTTCTTT. It codes for CAWSVPRLLRTEAFF.

This clone was detected only a few times. Here the CDR3 reads CASSYGLAGIGDTQYF. The CDR3, as DNA: TGTGCCAGCAGTTACGGGCTAGCGGGGATCGGGGATACGCAGTATTTT. The chain joins TRBV6-5 to TRBJ2-3; 9 nucleotides match TRBD2. The germline V gene encodes CDR1 MNHEY and CDR2 SVGAGI. This CDR3 is 16 amino acids long. Trimming took 2 bases from V and 6 from J; bases not matched to a gene: 9.

This chain uses TRBV27 with TRBJ2-5; maybe TRBD2 (6 bases). CDR1 is MNHEY, CDR2 SMNVEV, per germline (reference sequence). The germline V and J ends were trimmed by 3 bases and 3 bases, with 14 bases remaining between them. CDR3 size: 15 residues. The CDR3 here is CASSFRPGLKETQYF. The DNA for the CDR3 is TGTGCCAGCAGTTTCCGACCGGGACTGAAAGAGACCCAGTACTTC.

J is TRBJ1-3 and V is TRBV11-2; D is undetermined. Looked up from germline, CDR1 is SGHAT and CDR2 is FQNNGV. This CDR3 is 15 amino acids long. V dropped 5 bases and J dropped 4 bases, with 15 bases sitting between them. This CDR3 is CASSLAGISGNTIYF. The CDR3, as DNA: TGTGCCAGCAGCCTCGCGGGGATCTCCGGAAACACCATATATTTT.

The rearrangement links TRBV7-7 to TRBJ2-2, with D possibly being TRBD1 (5 bases). Trimming left V 5 bases short and J 4 bases short, with 11 bases between. Germline CDR1 SSHAT, CDR2 FNYEAQ (reference sequence). The CDR3 is 14 residues long. The CDR3 here is CASSQYDSTGELFF. In nucleotides, the CDR3 is TGTGCCAGCAGCCAATACGACAGCACCGGGGAGCTGTTTTTT.